This note documents a single TCR beta chain sequence. The CDR3 consists of 16 residues. Germline values: CDR1 LGHDT, CDR2 YNNKEL (reference sequence). J was trimmed by 4 bases and V by 1 base; bases with no gene match: 7. The sample originates from a study of blood T cell repertoires in COVID-19. At the level of the study: From T cells, B-cell-depleted T cells, or PBMCs came the material, which was cDNA or gDNA.

In the original processing: Amplified reference gene primers provided the basis for estimating nucleated cell counts. TCRdb's table, derived via immunoSEQ multiplex PCR, lists solely in-frame clones and lacks some. V and J calls and clone size are as listed in that table; D and trimming were resolved from the DNA. The sample includes more than 80,000 clones, around 90% of them seen just once. This clonotype was sampled from a man aged 35 to 55 with acute or convalescent COVID-19. The sequenced sample consisted of peripheral blood. The gene calls are TRBV3-1 (or the pseudogene TRBV3-2) and TRBJ2-1, with TRBD1 matching over 7 bases. CDR3 residues: CASSQADRSLYNEQFF. CDR3 sequence (DNA): TGTGCCAGCAGCCAAGCGGACAGGTCTTTGTACAATGAGCAGTTCTTC.